This entry describes one T cell receptor beta chain. Germline CDR1 reads MNHEY; CDR2 reads SVGAGI. Trimming stripped 2 bases from V and 2 bases from J, with 10 bases between. This CDR3 is built from 15 residues. This sample was included in a study of pediatric ulcerative colitis. Method: immunoSEQ multiplex PCR; TCRdb's copy keeps in-frame clones and lacks some. In the table there are about 60,000 clones, over 70% of which are singletons. The TCR sequence derives from a boy younger than 18 who was a control in a study of pediatric ulcerative colitis. The sequenced material came from blood. This chain connects TRBV6-5 to TRBJ2-4; the D is unclear. The CDR3 protein is CASSYLVGPKNIQYF. CDR3 in DNA: TGTGCCAGCAGTTACCTCGTGGGCCCCAAAAACATTCAGTACTTC.